This is a list of T cell receptor beta chains from one sample in a study of blood T cell repertoires in COVID-19. The table came from immunoSEQ multiplex PCR; TCRdb's copy has only in-frame clones and leaves some out. The sample carries around 270,000 clones, more than 85% recorded once. Sequenced material: peripheral blood. The receptors come from a person aged 18 to 30 with COVID-19, enrolled during active disease. Each CDR3 is given with its conserved first and last residue.

>TRBV28
CASSSGAGGPNTGELFF
>TRBV6-2/TRBV6-3
CASSQGQGLFF
>TRBV6-5
CASSPSGGLFYEQYF
>TRBV19
CASSMAHGYTF
>TRBV19
CASSIGQVTGELFF
>TRBV19
CASSILSSGANVLTF
>TRBV19
CASRFTGENQPQHF
>TRBV14
CASSQQGVNGYTF
>TRBV20-1
CSAHAGLEQFF
>TRBV7-8
CASSLAGGNYGYTF
>TRBV24-1
CATRDNGNSPLHF
>TRBV6-5
CASSYARQGTYEQYF
>TRBV6-2/TRBV6-3
CASSSRLAGVYEQYF
>TRBV24-1
CATSDPPGGTDTQYF
>TRBV27
CASSHLAEWRGTGELFF
>TRBV27
CASTSLGGGLNQPQHF
>TRBV27
CASRTRGNTEAFF
>TRBV11-2
CASSLGSRGQNIQYF
>TRBV28
CASLPRDRGLYNEQFF
>TRBV5-6
CASTAVHYNEQFF
>TRBV6-2/TRBV6-3
CASSFTSGNLYEQYF
>TRBV24-1
CATSDLRGLAGETDTQYF
>TRBV19
CASSIIRGSPKREQFF
>TRBV19
CASGLSSGNTIYF
>TRBV4-1
CASSQGLGVDTQYF
>TRBV29-1
CSVEFRESYNEQFF